Shown below are 2 T cell receptor beta chains from a single sample sequenced in a study of somatic mutations in cytotoxic T cells in rheumatoid arthritis (dated by TCRdb to about 2017). The method was the immunoSEQ multiplex PCR assay. TCRdb carries this immuneACCESS record with in-frame sequences only. Its versions omit some clonotypes, under half of them owing to an unresolved V gene in the studies checked, with the rest unexplained. The sample data list tens of thousands of clones, and about four fifths of these were observed just once. 3.5% to 4% of the sample goes to the ten largest clones. Sequenced material: CD8+ T cells sorted from blood. Source of these receptors: an adult with rheumatoid arthritis.

The chain combines TRBV29-1 with TRBJ2-1; 9 nucleotides line up with TRBD2. This CDR3 region has 15 residues. CDR1 and CDR2 (germline): SQVTM, ANQGSEA. V shed 2 bases, J shed 2 bases, and the junction held 4 bases outside the gene matches. CDR3 nucleotides: TGCAGCGTTGAAATGTCTAGCGGGACCTACAATGAGCAGTTCTTC. Translation: CSVEMSSGTYNEQFF.

This chain connects TRBV29-1 to TRBJ1-1, with D perhaps TRBD1 (5 bases). This CDR3 is 13 amino acids long. V lost 0 bases, J lost 4 bases, and 9 bases lay in between. Germline loops: CDR1 SQVTM, CDR2 ANQGSEA. CDR3 protein: CSVEDFDSTEAFF. The CDR3, as DNA: TGCAGCGTTGAAGATTTTGACAGCACTGAAGCTTTCTTT.